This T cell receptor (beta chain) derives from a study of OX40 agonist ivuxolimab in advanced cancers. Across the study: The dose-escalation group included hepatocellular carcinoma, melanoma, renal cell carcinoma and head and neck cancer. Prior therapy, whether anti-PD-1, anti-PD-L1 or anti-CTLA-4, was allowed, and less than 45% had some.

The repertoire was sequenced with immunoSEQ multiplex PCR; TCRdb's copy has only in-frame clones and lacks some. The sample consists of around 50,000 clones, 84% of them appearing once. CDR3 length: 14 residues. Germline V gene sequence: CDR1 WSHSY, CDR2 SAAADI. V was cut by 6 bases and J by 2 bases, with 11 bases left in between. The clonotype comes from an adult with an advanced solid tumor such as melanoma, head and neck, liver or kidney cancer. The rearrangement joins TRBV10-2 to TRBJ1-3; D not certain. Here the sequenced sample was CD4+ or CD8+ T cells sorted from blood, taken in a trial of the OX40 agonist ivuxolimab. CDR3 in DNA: TGCGCCAGCAGGCTAGACACCGCTGGAAACACCATATATTTT. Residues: CASRLDTAGNTIYF.